These T cell receptor beta chains were read from a single sample in a study of T-cell memory formation after mild COVID-19. One entry per CDR3 protein results from TCRdb running MiXCR on the 5' RACE reads. The sample shows a few hundred thousand distinct CDR3 sequences, roughly 21% of them seen only once. Sequenced material: PBMCs or a T cell subset sorted from them (not recorded which). Receptors originate from an adult woman who had mild COVID-19 (a few samples of this study predate the infection). Cell type and time point are not known. The CDR3 runs from the conserved cysteine through the conserved F or W. The D gene is left open where the match is weak. Rows give clone size only sometimes, using once, few, many, or a class for an expanded clone.

>TRBD2|TRBJ2-3|TRBV4-1|-
CASSQPYSGESTDTQYF
TGCGCCAGCAGCCAACCTTATAGCGGGGAAAGCACAGATACGCAGTATTTT
>TRBD2|TRBJ2-6|TRBV2|-
CASEGLAGGGANVLTF
TGTGCCAGCGAGGGGCTAGCGGGAGGTGGGGCCAACGTCCTGACTTTC
>TRBD1|TRBJ1-3|TRBV20-1|-
CSARPTGILSGNTIYF
TGCAGTGCTAGACCGACAGGGATACTGTCTGGAAACACCATATATTTT
>-|TRBJ2-7|TRBV5-4|-
CASSISGVTYEQYF
TGTGCCAGCAGCATCTCCGGGGTAACCTACGAGCAGTACTTC
>-|TRBJ2-4|TRBV20-1|few
CSASWIGADQTKNIQYF
TGCAGTGCTAGCTGGATTGGGGCAGACCAAACCAAAAACATTCAGTACTTC
>-|TRBJ1-5|TRBV6-2/TRBV6-3|few
CASQLTGSPNQPQHF
TGTGCCAGCCAACTCACAGGATCTCCCAATCAGCCCCAGCATTTT
>-|TRBJ2-7|TRBV6-2/TRBV6-3|few
CASSYVDSSYEQYF
TGTGCCAGCAGTTATGTCGACAGCTCCTACGAGCAGTACTTC
>-|TRBJ2-1|TRBV9|few
CASSVGGTGTPPGRYNEQFF
TGTGCCAGCAGCGTCGGGGGGACCGGGACACCACCCGGGCGTTACAATGAGCAGTTCTTC
>TRBD2|TRBJ2-1|TRBV9|few
CASSASGGGNEQFF
TGTGCCAGCAGCGCCAGCGGGGGGGGTAATGAGCAGTTCTTC
>TRBD2|TRBJ2-3|TRBV5-1|-
CASSRVGRGTDTQYF
TGCGCCAGCAGCCGGGTTGGGAGGGGCACAGATACGCAGTATTTT
>-|TRBJ2-7|TRBV15|few
CATSRDQAGSPYEQYF
TGTGCCACCAGCAGAGATCAAGCGGGCAGCCCCTACGAGCAGTACTTC
>-|TRBJ2-3|TRBV6-5|few
CASSYGGSTDTQYF
TGTGCCAGCAGTTACGGTGGAAGCACAGATACGCAGTATTTT
>TRBD2|TRBJ2-1|TRBV9|many
CASSPQEPGLVGEQFF
TGTGCCAGCAGCCCCCAAGAGCCGGGACTAGTCGGGGAGCAGTTCTTC
>-|TRBJ2-7|TRBV30|few
CAWSADTSYEQYF
TGTGCCTGGAGTGCGGACACTTCCTACGAGCAGTACTTC
>-|TRBJ1-5|TRBV12-3/TRBV12-4|-
CASSSAGYGQPQHF
TGTGCCAGCAGTTCCGCGGGGTACGGACAGCCCCAGCATTTT
>TRBD1|TRBJ2-7|TRBV5-1|-
CASSPRMGQSLSYEQYF
TGCGCCAGCAGCCCTCGAATGGGACAGTCACTCTCCTACGAGCAGTACTTC
>TRBD1|TRBJ2-1|TRBV11-1|few
CASSLGQAEQFF
TGTGCCAGCAGCCTCGGACAGGCTGAGCAGTTCTTC
>TRBD2|TRBJ2-5|TRBV4-1|-
CASSPLAGGGQETQYF
TGCGCCAGCAGCCCACTAGCGGGGGGTGGCCAAGAGACCCAGTACTTC
>-|TRBJ1-5|TRBV7-2|-
CASSLYGHNQPQHF
TGTGCCAGCAGCTTGTACGGGCACAATCAGCCCCAGCATTTT
>-|TRBJ2-3|TRBV24-1|many
CATAASTDTQYF
TGTGCCACCGCAGCCAGCACAGATACGCAGTATTTT
>TRBD1|TRBJ1-1|TRBV3-1|few
CASSQVTQGSTEAFF
TGTGCCAGCAGCCAAGTCACACAGGGGAGCACTGAAGCTTTCTTT
>-|TRBJ2-2|TRBV7-9|-
CASSTTGWGELFF
TGTGCCAGCAGCACGACAGGTTGGGGGGAGCTGTTTTTT
>-|TRBJ2-6|TRBV25-1|few
CASSRAGGANVLTF
TGTGCCAGCAGCCGAGCAGGTGGGGCCAACGTCCTGACTTTC
>-|TRBJ1-5|TRBV5-6|-
CASSLNSGRGAYQPQHF
TGTGCCAGCAGCTTGAATTCGGGGAGGGGGGCTTATCAGCCCCAGCATTTT
>TRBD2|TRBJ2-7|TRBV7-6|few
CASSPEASGPYEQYF
TGTGCCAGCAGCCCGGAGGCTAGCGGCCCCTACGAGCAGTACTTC
>-|TRBJ1-2|TRBV12-3/TRBV12-4|-
CASSSGTYGYTF
TGTGCCAGCAGTTCAGGGACCTATGGCTACACCTTC
>-|TRBJ1-2|TRBV3-1|few
CASSQGRQGKGYTF
TGTGCCAGCAGCCAAGGAAGGCAGGGGAAAGGCTACACCTTC
>-|TRBJ1-1|TRBV7-2|-
CASSLDLRATEAFF
TGTGCCAGCAGCTTAGACCTCAGGGCGACTGAAGCTTTCTTT
>TRBD2|TRBJ2-1|TRBV20-1|-
CSASGPRLAGNEQFF
TGCAGTGCTAGTGGTCCGAGACTAGCGGGTAATGAGCAGTTCTTC
>-|TRBJ1-5|TRBV18|few
CASSPAGGEPQHF
TGTGCCAGCTCACCGGCGGGGGGAGAGCCCCAGCATTTT
>-|TRBJ2-3|TRBV12-3/TRBV12-4|few
CASSLSPLGDTQYF
TGTGCCAGCAGTTTATCGCCCTTGGGAGATACGCAGTATTTT
>-|TRBJ2-1|TRBV27|-
CASSPPRANEQFF
TGTGCCAGCAGTCCCCCCAGAGCTAATGAGCAGTTCTTC
>TRBD2|TRBJ2-2|TRBV4-1|few
CASSQWIVAGGKRDGELFF
TGCGCCAGCAGCCAATGGATTGTGGCGGGAGGAAAAAGGGACGGGGAGCTGTTTTTT
>-|TRBJ2-7|TRBV30|-
CAWSVNSLSYEQYF
TGTGCCTGGAGTGTGAACTCCCTAAGCTACGAGCAGTACTTC
>TRBD2|TRBJ2-1|TRBV11-2|once
CASSYPGGREGTYNEQFF
TGTGCCAGCAGCTACCCTGGCGGGCGGGAGGGAACCTACAATGAGCAGTTCTTC
>TRBD1|TRBJ2-7|TRBV6-5|many
CASSSGQGYSYEQYF
TGTGCCAGCAGTTCAGGACAGGGCTACTCCTACGAGCAGTACTTC
>TRBD1|TRBJ2-6|TRBV2|-
CATIRDRLPSGANVLTF
TGTGCCACCATCCGGGACAGGCTCCCCTCTGGGGCCAACGTCCTGACTTTC
>-|TRBJ2-2|TRBV6-5|-
CASSLLGREELFF
TGTGCCAGCAGCTTACTCGGACGGGAAGAGCTGTTTTTT
>-|TRBJ2-7|TRBV20-1|-
CSARPGFSSINEQYF
TGCAGTGCTCGCCCAGGGTTTTCCTCCATCAACGAGCAGTACTTC
>-|TRBJ2-7|TRBV20-1|-
CSARDLGVASYEQYF
TGCAGTGCTAGAGATCTGGGGGTAGCAAGCTACGAGCAGTACTTC
>-|TRBJ1-1|TRBV5-1|-
CASSPYDLTVRGTEAFF
TGCGCCAGCAGCCCCTATGACTTAACAGTGCGTGGTACTGAAGCTTTCTTT
>TRBD1|TRBJ1-1|TRBV5-6|-
CASSSTGQGAFEAFF
TGTGCCAGCAGCTCCACCGGACAGGGGGCATTTGAAGCTTTCTTT